This TCR beta chain was identified during a study of PD-1 blockade in classical Hodgkin lymphoma. Germline lookup yields CDR1 LNHDA and CDR2 SQIVND (reference sequence). The CDR3 runs 14 residues. V lost 6 bases to trimming and J lost 4 bases, with 12 bases between them. Sequencing used immunoSEQ multiplex PCR; TCRdb keeps in-frame clones, though not all of them. The profile shows 35,000 to 45,000 clones, around 90% of them singletons. Following autologous stem cell transplantation, relapse occurred in every patient, and exposure to brentuximab vedotin varied. The sequencing here drew on peripheral blood mononuclear cells (PBMCs), taken before the second cycle of nivolumab. J is TRBJ2-2 and V is TRBV19; D gene ambiguous. This clonotype was sampled from a human donor with classical Hodgkin lymphoma. Written as DNA, the CDR3 is TGTGCCAGTAGGAGGACCAGAGCCACCGGGGAGCTGTTTTTT. It is translated as CASRRTRATGELFF.